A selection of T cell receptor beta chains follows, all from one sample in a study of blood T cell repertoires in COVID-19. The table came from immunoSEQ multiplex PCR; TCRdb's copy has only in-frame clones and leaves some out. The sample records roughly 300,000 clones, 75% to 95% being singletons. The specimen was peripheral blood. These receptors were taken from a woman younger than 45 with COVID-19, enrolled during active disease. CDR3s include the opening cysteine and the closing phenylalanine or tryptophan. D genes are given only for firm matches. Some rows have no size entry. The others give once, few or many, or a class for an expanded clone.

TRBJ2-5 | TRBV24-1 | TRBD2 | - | CATSDSTSGKGETQYF
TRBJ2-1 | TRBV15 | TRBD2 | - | CATSTGPSGRANEQFF
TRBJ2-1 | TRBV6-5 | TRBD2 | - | CASAELAGYRDEQFF
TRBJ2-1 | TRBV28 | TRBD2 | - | CASSPIEREVHNEQFF
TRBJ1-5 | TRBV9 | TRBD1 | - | CASSAGQGGGLNQPQHF
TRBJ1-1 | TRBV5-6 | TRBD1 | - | CASSRQGEAFF
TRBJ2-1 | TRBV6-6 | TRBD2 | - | CASSPYRTSGRAREQFF
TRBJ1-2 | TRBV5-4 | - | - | CASSPGSSGVNYGYTF
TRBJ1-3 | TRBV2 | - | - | CASSGQTGNTIYF
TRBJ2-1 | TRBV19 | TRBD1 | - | CASRGQASSYNEQFF
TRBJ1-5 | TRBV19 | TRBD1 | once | CASSGSTDRGFNQPQHF
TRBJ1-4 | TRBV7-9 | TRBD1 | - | CASSYRGGGSTNEKLFF
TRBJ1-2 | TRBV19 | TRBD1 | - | CASSTRQGNGYTF
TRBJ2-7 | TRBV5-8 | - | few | CASSLRGTLEQYF
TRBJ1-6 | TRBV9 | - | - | CASSENRGIGGGPLHF
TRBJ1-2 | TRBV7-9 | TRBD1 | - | CASSVRQGANYGYTF
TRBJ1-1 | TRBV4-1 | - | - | CASSHRDTEAFF
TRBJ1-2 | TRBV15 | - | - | CATSRDLDSGYGGYTF
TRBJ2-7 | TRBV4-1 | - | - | CASSQSESYEQYF
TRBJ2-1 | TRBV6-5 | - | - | CATRVANYNEQFF
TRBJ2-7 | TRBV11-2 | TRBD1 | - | CASSLRDRGYEQYF
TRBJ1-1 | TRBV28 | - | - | CAIIPLGATEAFF
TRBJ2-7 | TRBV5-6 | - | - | CASSYNYEQYF
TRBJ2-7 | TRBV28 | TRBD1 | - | CASSFGGQGIYEQYF
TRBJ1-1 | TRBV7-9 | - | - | CASSSRGNRTEAFF
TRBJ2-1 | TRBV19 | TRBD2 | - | CASSMLAGGIEQFF
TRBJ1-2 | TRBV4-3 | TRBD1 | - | CASSPLGGQGAMNGYTF
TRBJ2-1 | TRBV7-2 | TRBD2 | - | CASSTRAGGNNEQFF
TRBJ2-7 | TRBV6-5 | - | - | CASSLEGGVGEQYF
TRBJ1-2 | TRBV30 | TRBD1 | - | CAWSVQGEGGYTF
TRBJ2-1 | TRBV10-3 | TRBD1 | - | CAIASGGLNNEQFF
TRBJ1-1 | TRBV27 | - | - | CASSLSGVAEAFF
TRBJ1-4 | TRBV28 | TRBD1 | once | CASRGTATNEKLFF
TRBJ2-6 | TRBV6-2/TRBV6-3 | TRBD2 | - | CASSYFGSGALSGANVLTF
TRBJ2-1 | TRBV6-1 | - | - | CATRTLSAYNEQFF
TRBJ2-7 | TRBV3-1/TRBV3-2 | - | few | CASSQEGGYEQYF
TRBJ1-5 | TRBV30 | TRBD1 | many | CAWAPWGGTANQPQHF
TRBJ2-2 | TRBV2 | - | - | CASSRTVPGNTGELFF
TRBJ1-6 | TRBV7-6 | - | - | CASSLANSPLHF
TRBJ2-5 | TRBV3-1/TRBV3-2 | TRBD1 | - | CASSRPGTGEQETQYF